This TCR beta chain was recovered during a study of early T cells in non-severe SARS-CoV-2 infection. Across the study: RNA in bulk from unsorted whole blood was sequenced, and chains were unpaired. Study conclusions and caveats: There was a bias toward anti-spike CD8 responses in VDJdb matching, which missed private and CD4 specificities.

About this clonotype: Its antigen is undetermined.

Tagging with unique molecular identifiers was applied to individual cDNA molecules. One entry per CDR3 protein, called by TCRdb with MiXCR from the 5' RACE reads. The sample includes 70,000 to 85,000 distinct CDR3 sequences, 9% to 15% seen only once; the top ten take approximately 6.1%. Sequenced sample: whole blood. This receptor was obtained from an adult who was a healthcare worker with PCR-confirmed SARS-CoV-2 infection or an uninfected control (not recorded which).

CDR3 in DNA: TGCGCCAGCCGCCCTGATCGGGGGGCCTCCTACAATGAGCAGTTCTTC. As protein: CASRPDRGASYNEQFF. The chain joins TRBV5-1 to TRBJ2-1, with D possibly TRBD2 on 7 matching bases. This CDR3 has 16 residues. Germline lookup yields CDR1 SGHRS and CDR2 YFSETQ. V was clipped by 7 bases and J by 0 bases, with 17 bases between them.